Sequencing of this TCR beta chain was carried out in a study of metastatic and nonmetastatic thyroid tumors. Looking at the study overall: Across blood and tumor or nodule tissue, repertoires from malignant and benign thyroid patients were compared with one another.

Source study methods: Across clinicopathological groups, CDR3 differences served as the basis for building a distant-metastasis classifier for papillary thyroid cancer. TCRdb reassembled clones from the PCR reads with MiXCR. The V and J calls come from TCRdb's annotation, not from the publication. Among about 10,000 clones listed, 25% to 35% were seen once. Trimming took 0 bases from V and 5 from J; bases not matched to a gene: 6. Germline assignment: CDR1 DFQATT and CDR2 SNEGSKA (reference sequence). The CDR3 runs 15 residues. Regarding this clone: Antigen specificity is unknown.

Among the patients, none had received any treatment before thyroid surgery. Study findings and constraints: According to reports, the diversity of TCR beta was significantly higher in malignant thyroid tumors than in benign nodules, and this held in both blood and tumor samples.

The chain has TRBV20-1 and TRBJ2-5; 10 nucleotides align to TRBD1. The sequence came from a female donor with papillary thyroid cancer or a benign thyroid nodule (not recorded which). Some clones in this sample may be carry-over from other donors' samples. The specimen sequenced was tumor tissue. The CDR3 reads CSARDRQGAGETQYF. The DNA for the CDR3 is TGCAGTGCTAGAGATCGACAGGGGGCCGGGGAGACCCAGTACTTC.